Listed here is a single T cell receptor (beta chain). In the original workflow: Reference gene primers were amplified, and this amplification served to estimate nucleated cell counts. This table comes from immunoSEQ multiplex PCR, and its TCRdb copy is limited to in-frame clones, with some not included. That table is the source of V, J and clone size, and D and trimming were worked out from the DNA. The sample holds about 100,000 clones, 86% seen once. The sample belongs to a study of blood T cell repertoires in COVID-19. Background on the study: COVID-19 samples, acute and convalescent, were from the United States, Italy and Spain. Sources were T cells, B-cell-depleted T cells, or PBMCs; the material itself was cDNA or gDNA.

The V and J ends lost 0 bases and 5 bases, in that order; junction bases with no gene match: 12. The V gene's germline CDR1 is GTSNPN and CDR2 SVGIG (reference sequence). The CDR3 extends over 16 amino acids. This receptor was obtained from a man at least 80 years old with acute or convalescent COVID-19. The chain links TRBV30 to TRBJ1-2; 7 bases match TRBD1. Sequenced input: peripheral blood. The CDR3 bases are TGTGCCTGGAGTGTCCGATACAGGGGTCCACGGTATGGCTACACCTTC. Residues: CAWSVRYRGPRYGYTF.